Each of the 18 T cell receptor beta chains below was sequenced from the same sample in a study of blood T cell repertoires in COVID-19. The data were produced by immunoSEQ multiplex PCR, yet TCRdb's version contains in-frame clones alone and is incomplete. Of more than 150,000 clones listed, 75% to 80% are singletons. The sequencing sample was made of peripheral blood. The receptor source for this set is a woman older than 75 with acute or convalescent COVID-19.

In this sample, this clone turned up once. J is TRBJ2-7 and V is TRBV27; the match to TRBD1 covers 8 bases. This CDR3 comprises 15 residues. The junction had 8 bases not matched to a gene; V was cut back by 5 bases and J by 2 bases. The germline CDR1 and CDR2 sequences are MNHEY and SMNVEV (reference sequence). CDR3 residues: CASSPETGATYEQYF. The CDR3 nucleotides are TGTGCCAGCAGTCCCGAGACAGGGGCTACCTACGAGCAGTACTTC.

The genes are TRBV29-1 and TRBJ1-5; no clear D gene. This CDR3 region has 14 residues. Trimming took 6 bases from V and 3 from J, leaving 15 bases between them. Germline CDR1 and CDR2: SQVTM and ANQGSEA. DNA of the CDR3: TGCAGCGTGGCACACGGGTTCGACAATCAGCCCCAGCATTTT. This codes for CSVAHGFDNQPQHF.

This clone turned up a few times. CDR3 in DNA: TGTGCTCATGCCGGGACAAAAAATTCACCCCTCCACTTT. Translation gives CAHAGTKNSPLHF. The J gene is TRBJ1-6, the V gene TRBV28; D might be TRBD1 (6 bases). This CDR3 is 13 amino acids long. Per germline, CDR1 MDHEN and CDR2 SYDVKM. Complete variable domain (other parts from reference TRBV28 and TRBJ1-6): DVKVTQSSRYLVKRTGEKVFLECVQDMDHENMFWYRQDPGLGLRLIYFSYDVKMKEKGDIPEGYSVSREKKERFSLILESASTNQTSMYLCAHAGTKNSPLHFGNGTRLTVT.

The CDR3 sequence is CAWSPPGARNTEAFF. The CDR3, as DNA: TGTGCCTGGAGCCCCCCTGGGGCCCGGAACACTGAAGCTTTCTTT. The rearrangement links TRBV30 to TRBJ1-1; D might be TRBD1 (5 bases). Trimming removed 3 bases at V and 1 base at J, with 15 bases between. The CDR3 contains 15 residues. Per the germline V gene, CDR1 is GTSNPN and CDR2 is SVGIG (reference sequence). The full variable domain, with the rest looked up from reference TRBV30 and TRBJ1-1, is SQTIHQWPATLVQPVGSPLSLECTVEGTSNPNLYWYRQAAGRGLQLLFYSVGIGQISSEVPQNLSASRPQDRQFILSSKKLLLSDSGFYLCAWSPPGARNTEAFFGQGTRLTVV.

This rearrangement joins TRBV18 to TRBJ1-5; D ambiguous. The CDR3 runs to 15 residues. Germline values: CDR1 KGHSH, CDR2 LQKENI. Trimming took off 3 bases at V and 0 bases at J, with 9 bases between the two ends. The CDR3 region has the DNA TGTGCCAGCTCACCCGGGTACGGTAGCAATCAGCCCCAGCATTTT. Its translation is CASSPGYGSNQPQHF.

This clone was observed a handful of times. The chain recombines TRBV19 with TRBJ2-7; D may be TRBD1 (5 bases). CDR1 LNHDA and CDR2 SQIVND come from the germline V gene (reference sequence). V was cut by 5 bases and J by 1 base, with 12 bases left in between. This CDR3 has 14 residues. CDR3 nucleotide sequence: TGTGCCAGTAGTTCAACAGGAATGTCCTACGAGCAGTACTTC. It specifies CASSSTGMSYEQYF. The variable domain in full, completed from reference TRBV19 and TRBJ2-7, reads DGGITQSPKYLFRKEGQNVTLSCEQNLNHDAMYWYRQDPGQGLRLIYYSQIVNDFQKGDIAEGYSVSREKKESFPLTVTSAQKNPTAFYLCASSSTGMSYEQYFGPGTRLTVT.

The V gene is TRBV5-1, the J gene TRBJ2-7; 9 nucleotides match TRBD1. With V trimmed by 4 bases and J by 3 bases, 5 bases remained unmatched. From germline, CDR1 is SGHRS and CDR2 YFSETQ. This CDR3 is 14 amino acids long. The DNA for the CDR3 is TGCGCCAGCAGCCTGGGACAGGGTTTCTACGAGCAGTACTTC. Translated: CASSLGQGFYEQYF.

CDR3 region: CASSAGIYEQYF. In DNA form, the CDR3 reads TGTGCCAGCAGTGCGGGGATCTACGAGCAGTACTTC. The chain uses TRBV6-6 and TRBJ2-7; D is possibly TRBD2 (6 bases). V lost 5 bases and J 3 bases, leaving 8 bases between the germline ends. This CDR3 region has 12 residues. Germline CDR1 MNHNY, CDR2 SVGAGI (reference sequence).

This clone was seen more than once but under ten times. V usage is TRBV6-5 and J usage is TRBJ2-7; D remains ambiguous. Germline V lookup: CDR1 MNHEY, CDR2 SVGAGI. V lost 11 bases, J lost 7 bases, and 18 bases lay in between. This CDR3 contains 12 residues. For the CDR3, the DNA is TGTGCCCTAAGAGGCCCGTTGGGTGAGCAGTACTTC. It encodes CALRGPLGEQYF.

This chain joins TRBV30 and TRBJ1-1; D gene unclear. There are 15 residues in the CDR3. Trimming took 8 bases from V and 1 from J, leaving 20 bases between them. Germline assignment: CDR1 GTSNPN and CDR2 SVGIG (reference sequence). The CDR3 coding sequence is TGTGCCCTTGATCGCGGAGGGATCGGGAACACTGAAGCTTTCTTT. This gives the protein CALDRGGIGNTEAFF.

The J gene is TRBJ2-3, the V gene TRBV7-9; TRBD2 aligns across 8 bases. In germline, CDR1 is SEHNR, CDR2 FQNEAQ (reference sequence). The CDR3 has 16 residues. V trimming: 3 bases; J trimming: 3 bases; junction bases outside the gene matches: 8. CDR3 in DNA: TGTGCCAGCAGCTTGGCCGGGACTAGGAGGACAGATACGCAGTATTTT. Protein sequence: CASSLAGTRRTDTQYF.

The rearrangement links TRBV5-4 to TRBJ1-3; 8 bases map to TRBD1. Per germline, CDR1 SGHNT and CDR2 YYREEE (reference sequence). The CDR3 contains 15 residues. V shed 4 bases and J 1 base; nucleotides not matched to a gene: 4. CDR3 protein: CASSLRDRSGNTIYF. Written as DNA, the CDR3 is TGTGCCAGCAGCCTACGGGACAGGTCTGGAAACACCATATATTTT. The full variable domain, completed using reference TRBV5-4 and TRBJ1-3, is ETGVTQSPTHLIKTRGQQVTLRCSSQSGHNTVSWYQQALGQGPQFIFQYYREEENGRGNFPPRFSGLQFPNYSSELNVNALELDDSALYLCASSLRDRSGNTIYFGEGSWLTVV.

The chain combines TRBV4-1 with TRBJ2-2; the D is unclear. Trimming pared 1 base from V and 7 bases from J, leaving 16 bases between. Per the germline V gene, CDR1 is MGHRA and CDR2 is YSYEKL. The CDR3 length is 16 residues. Written as DNA, the CDR3 is TGCGCCAGCAGCCAAGTACAGTCGTTCATGGACGGGGAGCTGTTTTTT. Translation gives CASSQVQSFMDGELFF.

V and J are TRBV20-1 and TRBJ2-1; 9 bases are a match to TRBD2. Germline V gene sequence: CDR1 DFQATT, CDR2 SNEGSKA (reference sequence). The CDR3 is made up of 14 amino acids. Germline trimming cut 6 bases from V and 2 bases from J; bases unmatched to any gene: 5. The CDR3 reads CSASLAGPYNEQFF. The CDR3 DNA follows: TGCAGTGCCAGTCTAGCGGGACCCTACAATGAGCAGTTCTTC.

V and J are TRBV6-5 and TRBJ2-3; 14 bases map to TRBD2. Germline assignment: CDR1 MNHEY and CDR2 SVGAGI. The CDR3 spans 14 residues. DNA of the CDR3: TGTGCGACCCGGACTAGCGGGAGGTGGGATACGCAGTATTTT. As protein: CATRTSGRWDTQYF.

For the CDR3, the DNA is TGTGCCAGCAGCCTAGGAGCTCGCCAGGGTGAGCAGTACTTC. Translated: CASSLGARQGEQYF. V and J are TRBV7-3 and TRBJ2-7; D perhaps matches TRBD1 (5 bases). The germline gives CDR1 SGHTA, CDR2 FQGTGA. This CDR3 comprises 14 residues. The germline V and J ends were trimmed by 5 bases and 7 bases, with 18 bases remaining between them.

The V and J genes are TRBV4-1 and TRBJ2-1, with D possibly matching TRBD1 (6 bases). Germline V gene lookup returns CDR1 MGHRA and CDR2 YSYEKL. Trimming left V 0 bases short and J 0 bases short, with 18 bases between. This CDR3 has 19 amino acids. Here the CDR3 reads CASSQDETGDLSSYNEQFF. Here the CDR3 DNA reads TGCGCCAGCAGCCAAGACGAGACAGGCGACCTAAGCTCCTACAATGAGCAGTTCTTC.

The rearrangement joins TRBV6-5 to TRBJ2-1, with TRBD1 matching over 8 bases. Germline values: CDR1 MNHEY, CDR2 SVGAGI. V lost 6 bases and J lost 7; bases outside the gene matches: 5. The CDR3 runs 13 residues. The CDR3 DNA reads TGTGCCAGCAGCTGGAACAGGGGGAATGAGCAGTTCTTC. This gives the protein CASSWNRGNEQFF.